This T cell receptor (beta chain) is drawn from a study of naive and memory T cell subsets. Two oligonucleotides, mixed equimolar, formed the beta constant-region primer covering TRBC1 and TRBC2. Four rounds of PCR amplified the ligated cDNA using nested alpha and beta constant-region primers plus SP2. A 12-nucleotide UMI and the SP2 primer were added to the cDNA 3' end by oligonucleotide ligation. Each CDR3 protein gets one entry after TCRdb re-called the UMI-ligation and nested PCR reads with MiXCR. The table has 120,000 to 150,000 distinct CDR3 sequences, around 21% seen once. This clonotype was recorded a few times. Its antigen is still unknown. The CDR3 extends over 14 amino acids. In germline, CDR1 is SGHRS, CDR2 YFSETQ. V was cut by 3 bases and J by 5 bases, with 14 bases left in between. General observations from the study: Naive repertoires, especially CD8, held a few larger clonotypes, possibly memory cells re-expressing CD45RA.

This TCR was sampled from a human donor in good health. The V gene is TRBV5-1, the J gene TRBJ2-5; D unclear. Sequenced: naive CD8+ T cells from blood. CDR3 protein: CASSSFPEGETQYF. For the CDR3, the DNA is TGCGCCAGCAGCTCCTTTCCGGAAGGGGAGACCCAGTACTTC.